There are a few counts of the clone carrying this T cell receptor beta chain. Via MiXCR, TCRdb re-called the 5' RACE reads, giving one row per CDR3 protein. The data show approximately 260,000 distinct CDR3 sequences, around 17% seen once. This record belongs to a study of T-cell memory formation after mild COVID-19. Sequencing was done on a sample of PBMCs or a T cell subset sorted from them (not recorded which). This receptor was taken from a man aged 18 to 29 who had mild COVID-19 (a few samples of this study predate the infection). Cell type and time point are not known.

The CDR3 loop is CASSEDFHTDTQYF. CDR3 nucleotide sequence: TGTGCCAGCAGTGAGGACTTTCACACAGATACGCAGTATTTT. The J gene is TRBJ2-3, the V gene TRBV2, with D perhaps matching TRBD2 (5 bases). The V gene's germline CDR1 is SNHLY and CDR2 FYNNEI. The CDR3 is made up of 14 amino acids. V was cut by 3 bases and J by 2 bases, with 9 bases left in between.